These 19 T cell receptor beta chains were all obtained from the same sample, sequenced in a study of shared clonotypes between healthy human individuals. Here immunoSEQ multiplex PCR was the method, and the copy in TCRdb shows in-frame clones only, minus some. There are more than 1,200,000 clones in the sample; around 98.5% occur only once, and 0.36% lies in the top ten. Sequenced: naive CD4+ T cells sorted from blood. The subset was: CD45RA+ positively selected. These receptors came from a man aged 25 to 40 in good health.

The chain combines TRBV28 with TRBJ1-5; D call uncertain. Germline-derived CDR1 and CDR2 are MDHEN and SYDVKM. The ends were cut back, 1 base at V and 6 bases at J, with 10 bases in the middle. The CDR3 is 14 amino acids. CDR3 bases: TGTGCCAGCAGTTTATCGTTCCGGGGTCAGCCCCAGCATTTT. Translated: CASSLSFRGQPQHF.

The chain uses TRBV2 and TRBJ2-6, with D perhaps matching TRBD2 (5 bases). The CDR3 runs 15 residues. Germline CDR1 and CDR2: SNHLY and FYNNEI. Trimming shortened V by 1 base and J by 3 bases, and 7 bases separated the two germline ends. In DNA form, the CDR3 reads TGTGCCAGCAGTGAAGGGAGGCGTGGGGCCAACGTCCTGACTTTC. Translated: CASSEGRRGANVLTF. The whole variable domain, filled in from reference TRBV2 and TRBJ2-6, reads EPEVTQTPSHQVTQMGQEVILRCVPISNHLYFYWYRQILGQKVEFLVSFYNNEISEKSEIFDDQFSVERPDGSNFTLKIRSTKLEDSAMYFCASSEGRRGANVLTFGAGSRLTVL.

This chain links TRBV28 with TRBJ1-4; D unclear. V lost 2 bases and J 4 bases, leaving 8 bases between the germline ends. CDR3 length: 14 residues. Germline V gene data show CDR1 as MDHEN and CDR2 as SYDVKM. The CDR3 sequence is CASSLDQVNEKLFF. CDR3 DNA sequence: TGTGCCAGCAGTTTAGACCAGGTTAATGAAAAACTGTTTTTT.

CDR3 sequence reads: CASSRGLNTEAFF. The DNA of the CDR3 is TGTGCCAGCAGCCGAGGGCTAAACACTGAAGCTTTCTTT. The chain is built from TRBV4-2 and TRBJ1-1; D unresolved. CDR1 is LGHNA, CDR2 YNFKEQ, per germline. V gave up 4 bases and J gave up 2 bases, with 8 bases separating them. The CDR3 is made up of 13 amino acids.

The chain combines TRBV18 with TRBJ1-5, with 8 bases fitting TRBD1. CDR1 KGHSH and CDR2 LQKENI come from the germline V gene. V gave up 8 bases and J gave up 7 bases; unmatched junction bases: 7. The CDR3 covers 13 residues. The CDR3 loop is CASNQGAQQPQHF. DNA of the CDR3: TGTGCCAGCAACCAGGGGGCGCAGCAGCCCCAGCATTTT.

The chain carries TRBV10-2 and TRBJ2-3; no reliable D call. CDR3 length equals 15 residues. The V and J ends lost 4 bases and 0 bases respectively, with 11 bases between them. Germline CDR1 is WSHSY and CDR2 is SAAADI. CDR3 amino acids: CASSGEGLSTDTQYF. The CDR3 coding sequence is TGCGCCAGCAGTGGGGAAGGGCTTAGCACAGATACGCAGTATTTT.

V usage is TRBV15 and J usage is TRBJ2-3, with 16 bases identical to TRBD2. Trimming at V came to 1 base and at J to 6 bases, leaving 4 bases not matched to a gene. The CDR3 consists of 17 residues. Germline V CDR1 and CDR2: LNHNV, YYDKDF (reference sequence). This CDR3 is CATSRGGLAGGRDTQYF. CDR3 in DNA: TGTGCCACCAGCAGAGGGGGACTAGCGGGAGGGCGGGATACGCAGTATTTT.

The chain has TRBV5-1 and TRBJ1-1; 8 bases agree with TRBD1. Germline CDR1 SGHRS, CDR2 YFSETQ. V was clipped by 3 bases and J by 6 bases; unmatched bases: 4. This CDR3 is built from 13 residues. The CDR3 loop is CASSYGQGPEAFF. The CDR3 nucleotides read TGCGCCAGCAGCTATGGACAGGGCCCTGAAGCTTTCTTT. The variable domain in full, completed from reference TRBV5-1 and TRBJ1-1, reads KAGVTQTPRYLIKTRGQQVTLSCSPISGHRSVSWYQQTPGQGLQFLFEYFSETQRNKGNFPGRFSGRQFSNSRSEMNVSTLELGDSALYLCASSYGQGPEAFFGQGTRLTVV.

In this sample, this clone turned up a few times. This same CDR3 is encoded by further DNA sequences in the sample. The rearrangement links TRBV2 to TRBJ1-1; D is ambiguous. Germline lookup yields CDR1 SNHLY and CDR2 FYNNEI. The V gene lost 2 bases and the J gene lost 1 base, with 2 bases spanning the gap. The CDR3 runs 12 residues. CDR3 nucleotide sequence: TGTGCCAGCAGTGAACAGAACACTGAAGCTTTCTTT. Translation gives CASSEQNTEAFF.

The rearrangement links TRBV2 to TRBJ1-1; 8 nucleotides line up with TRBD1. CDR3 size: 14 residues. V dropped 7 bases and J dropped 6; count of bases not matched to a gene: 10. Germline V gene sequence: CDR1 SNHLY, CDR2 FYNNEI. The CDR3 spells CASTPQGALSEAFF. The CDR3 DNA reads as TGTGCCAGCACCCCTCAGGGGGCGTTATCTGAAGCTTTCTTT.

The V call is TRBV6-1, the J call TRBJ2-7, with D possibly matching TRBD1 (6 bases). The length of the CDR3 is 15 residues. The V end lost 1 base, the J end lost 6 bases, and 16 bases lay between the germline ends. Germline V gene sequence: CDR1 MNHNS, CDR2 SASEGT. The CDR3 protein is CASSEGQGLRGEQYF. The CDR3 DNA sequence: TGTGCCAGCAGTGAAGGGCAGGGGCTTAGGGGCGAGCAGTACTTC.

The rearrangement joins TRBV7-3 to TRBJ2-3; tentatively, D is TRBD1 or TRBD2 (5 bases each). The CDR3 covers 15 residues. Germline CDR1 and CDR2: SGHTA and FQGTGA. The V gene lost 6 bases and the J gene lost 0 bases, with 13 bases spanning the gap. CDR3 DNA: TGTGCCAGCAGTCGGTGGGGGTCTAGCACAGATACGCAGTATTTT. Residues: CASSRWGSSTDTQYF.

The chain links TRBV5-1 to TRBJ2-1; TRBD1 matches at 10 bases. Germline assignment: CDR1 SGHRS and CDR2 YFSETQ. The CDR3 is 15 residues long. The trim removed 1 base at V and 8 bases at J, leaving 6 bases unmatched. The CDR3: CASSLIWTGGHEQFF. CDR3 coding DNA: TGCGCCAGCAGCTTGATATGGACAGGGGGTCATGAGCAGTTCTTC.

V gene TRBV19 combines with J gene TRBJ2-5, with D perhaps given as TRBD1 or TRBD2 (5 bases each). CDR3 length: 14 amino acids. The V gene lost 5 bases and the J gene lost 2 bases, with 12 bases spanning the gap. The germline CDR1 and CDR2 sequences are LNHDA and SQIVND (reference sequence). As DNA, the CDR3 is TGTGCCAGTAGTGCAGGGAGTCGGCAAGAGACCCAGTACTTC. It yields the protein CASSAGSRQETQYF.

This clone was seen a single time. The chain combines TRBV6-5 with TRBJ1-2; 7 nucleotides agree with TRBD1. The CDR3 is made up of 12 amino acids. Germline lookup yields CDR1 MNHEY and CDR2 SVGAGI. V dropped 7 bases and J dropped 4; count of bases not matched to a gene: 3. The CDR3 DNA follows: TGTGCCAGCATAGACAGGGCCTATGGCTACACCTTC. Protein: CASIDRAYGYTF.

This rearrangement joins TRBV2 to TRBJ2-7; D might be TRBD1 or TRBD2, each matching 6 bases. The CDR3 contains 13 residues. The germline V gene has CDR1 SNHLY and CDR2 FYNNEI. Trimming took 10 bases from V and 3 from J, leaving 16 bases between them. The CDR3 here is CATRGGKGYEQYF. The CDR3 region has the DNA TGTGCCACCCGAGGGGGGAAGGGCTACGAGCAGTACTTC.

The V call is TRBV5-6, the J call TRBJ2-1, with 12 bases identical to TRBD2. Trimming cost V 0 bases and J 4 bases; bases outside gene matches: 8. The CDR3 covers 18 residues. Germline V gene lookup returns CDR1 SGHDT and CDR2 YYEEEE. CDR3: CASSLVSSGRAAYNEQFF. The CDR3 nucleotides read TGTGCCAGCAGCTTGGTCTCTAGCGGGAGGGCCGCGTACAATGAGCAGTTCTTC.

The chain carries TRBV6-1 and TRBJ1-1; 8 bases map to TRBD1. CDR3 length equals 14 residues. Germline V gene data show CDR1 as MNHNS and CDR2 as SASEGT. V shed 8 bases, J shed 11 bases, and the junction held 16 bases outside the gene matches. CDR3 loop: CASGLQGAGAGAFF. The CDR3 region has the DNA TGTGCCAGCGGCCTGCAGGGGGCTGGGGCAGGGGCTTTCTTT.

CDR3 in amino acids: CASSYPTWSGRGEQFF. The CDR3 bases are TGTGCCAGCAGTTACCCCACTTGGAGCGGGAGAGGTGAGCAGTTCTTC. This chain joins TRBV27 and TRBJ2-1; 8 bases align to TRBD2. The V gene end was trimmed by 4 bases and the J gene end by 9 bases; junction bases not matched to a gene: 14. The CDR3 length is 16 residues. Looked up from germline, CDR1 is MNHEY and CDR2 is SMNVEV (reference sequence).